The 30 T cell receptor beta chains given below trace back to one sample, sequenced in a study of control samples from healthy donors and cancer patients. The table came from immunoSEQ multiplex PCR; TCRdb's copy has only in-frame clones and leaves some out. The top ten clones hold 3% to 5% of a sample with under 30,000 clones, nearly 90% of them seen once. The sample comprised formalin-fixed, paraffin-embedded tissue. These receptors came from a female donor with melanoma.

The V and J genes are TRBV7-2 and TRBJ1-2; 8 bases are shared with TRBD1. Germline V gene sequence: CDR1 SGHTA, CDR2 FQGNSA. Unmatched junction bases numbered 5, after V lost 4 bases and J lost 7 bases. The CDR3 has 13 amino acids. In nucleotides, the CDR3 is TGTGCCAGCAGCTCCGGACAGGGCGGTGGCTACACCTTC. It codes for CASSSGQGGGYTF.

J is TRBJ2-1 and V is TRBV9; D gene uncertain. Per germline, CDR1 SGDLS and CDR2 YYNGEE. This CDR3 contains 14 residues. V was cut by 1 base and J by 5 bases, with 10 bases left in between. The CDR3: CASSVSTQNNEQFF. CDR3 sequence (DNA): TGTGCCAGCAGCGTATCGACCCAGAACAATGAGCAGTTCTTC.

The chain is built from TRBV27 and TRBJ1-6, with 8 bases that match TRBD1. V dropped 3 bases and J dropped 7; count of bases not matched to a gene: 5. From germline, CDR1 is MNHEY and CDR2 SMNVEV (reference sequence). This CDR3 spans 15 amino acids. The CDR3 DNA follows: TGTGCCAGCAGTTTTTCTTCAGGGGGCAATTCACCCCTCCACTTT. Translating it yields CASSFSSGGNSPLHF.

The chain uses TRBV5-1 and TRBJ2-7; TRBD1 matches at 7 bases. Germline V gene sequence: CDR1 SGHRS, CDR2 YFSETQ. This CDR3 is built from 14 residues. Trimming removed 4 bases from V and 4 bases from J; junction bases left unmatched: 8. As DNA, the CDR3 is TGCGCCAGCAGCATCACAGGGGATGGGTACGAGCAGTACTTC. Translating it yields CASSITGDGYEQYF.

This CDR3 is CASSQPGTGNYEQYF. CDR3 in DNA: TGTGCCAGCAGCCAGCCCGGGACAGGGAACTACGAGCAGTACTTC. The rearrangement links TRBV3-1 (or the pseudogene TRBV3-2) to TRBJ2-7; 9 positions match TRBD1. Germline CDR1 LGHDT, CDR2 YNNKEL (reference sequence). There are 15 residues in the CDR3. The V segment lost 3 bases and the J segment 3 bases; nucleotides outside the gene matches: 6.

This rearrangement joins TRBV4-2 to TRBJ1-2, with 7 nucleotides matching TRBD1. This CDR3 spans 15 amino acids. From germline, CDR1 is LGHNA and CDR2 YNFKEQ. The ends lost 0 bases at V and 4 bases at J; junction bases unmatched: 5. The CDR3 is CASSQDGTASYGYTF. Written as DNA, the CDR3 is TGTGCCAGCAGCCAAGACGGGACAGCCTCCTATGGCTACACCTTC.

V gene TRBV6-2 or TRBV6-3 combines with J gene TRBJ1-1; no reliable D call. The V end was cut by 5 bases, the J end by 5 bases, with 18 bases between. From germline, CDR1 is MNHEY and CDR2 SVGEGT. CDR3 length: 15 residues. The CDR3 DNA reads as TGTGCCAGCAGTCCCTCCTCGTTGACTGGGACTGAAGCTTTCTTT. Translation: CASSPSSLTGTEAFF.

This chain links TRBV18 with TRBJ2-3; tentatively, D is TRBD2 (5 bases). CDR1 is KGHSH, CDR2 LQKENI, per germline. This CDR3 is 15 amino acids long. The V gene lost 0 bases and the J gene lost 6 bases, with 13 bases spanning the gap. The CDR3 region has the DNA TGTGCCAGCTCACCACCTAGCGTAAAGGTCGATACGCAGTATTTT. This gives the protein CASSPPSVKVDTQYF.

The V and J genes are TRBV2 and TRBJ2-1; 10 bases fit TRBD2. The junction had 5 bases not matched to a gene; V was cut back by 6 bases and J by 0 bases. Germline CDR1 and CDR2: SNHLY and FYNNEI. The CDR3 totals 16 residues. The CDR3, as DNA: TGTGCCAGCAGAAGACTAGCGGGCAGCTCCTACAATGAGCAGTTCTTC. As protein: CASRRLAGSSYNEQFF. Complete variable domain (other parts from reference TRBV2 and TRBJ2-1): EPEVTQTPSHQVTQMGQEVILRCVPISNHLYFYWYRQILGQKVEFLVSFYNNEISEKSEIFDDQFSVERPDGSNFTLKIRSTKLEDSAMYFCASRRLAGSSYNEQFFGPGTRLTVL.

The chain carries TRBV27 and TRBJ1-1, with D tentatively TRBD1 (5 bases). Trimming left V 5 bases short and J 4 bases short, with 14 bases between. Germline V lookup: CDR1 MNHEY, CDR2 SMNVEV (reference sequence). This CDR3 has 14 amino acids. The chain's CDR3 is CASSPSGLGTEAFF. The CDR3 DNA follows: TGTGCCAGCAGTCCATCAGGGTTGGGCACTGAAGCTTTCTTT.

The chain employs TRBV7-9 and TRBJ1-3, with a tentative D call TRBD1 (5 bases). Germline CDR1 and CDR2: SEHNR and FQNEAQ (reference sequence). This CDR3 comprises 17 residues. Deletions cut 4 bases from V and 4 bases from J, with 20 bases between. The CDR3 DNA sequence: TGTGCCAGCAGCTACCCTGCTAGCAGGGCTTCAGGAAACACCATATATTTT. Translated: CASSYPASRASGNTIYF.

The chain has TRBV6-5 and TRBJ1-2; tentative D call: TRBD1 (6 bases). Trimming removed 6 bases from V and 6 bases from J, with 14 bases in between. The CDR3 is 13 residues long. In germline, CDR1 is MNHEY, CDR2 SVGAGI. CDR3 nucleotide sequence: TGTGCCAGCAGGAAGGAACAGGGTGATGGCTACACCTTC. This sequence encodes CASRKEQGDGYTF.

The V call is TRBV6-5, the J call TRBJ2-7; D might be TRBD1 or TRBD2, each matching 6 bases. The germline CDR1 and CDR2 sequences are MNHEY and SVGAGI. V shed 2 bases and J shed 3 bases, with 17 bases lying between them. The CDR3 covers 16 residues. The CDR3 nucleotides are TGTGCCAGCAGTTACCGAATAACCCGGGGGCTCTACGAGCAGTACTTC. As protein: CASSYRITRGLYEQYF.

This chain uses TRBV30 with TRBJ2-7, with TRBD1 matching over 10 bases. The CDR3 runs to 16 residues. V lost 0 bases and J lost 2; bases outside the gene matches: 7. The germline gives CDR1 GTSNPN, CDR2 SVGIG (reference sequence). CDR3 sequence (DNA): TGTGCCTGGAGTGTACGTGGGACAGGGGTGACCTACGAGCAGTACTTC. Its protein product is CAWSVRGTGVTYEQYF.

CDR3 in DNA: TGTGCCAGCAGGAGAGGGTGGCCAGATACGCAGTATTTT. As protein: CASRRGWPDTQYF. This rearrangement joins TRBV12-3 or TRBV12-4 to TRBJ2-3, with D possibly matching TRBD2 (5 bases). The V end lost 6 bases, the J end lost 4 bases, and 11 bases lay between the germline ends. The CDR3 is 13 amino acids.

This chain's CDR3 is CASSLRPAGGKNIQYF. As DNA, the CDR3 is TGTGCCAGCAGCTTGCGACCAGCGGGAGGGAAAAACATTCAGTACTTC. The chain links TRBV5-4 to TRBJ2-4; 10 bases line up with TRBD2. The CDR3 covers 16 residues. Germline-derived CDR1 and CDR2 are SGHNT and YYREEE (reference sequence). V shed 1 base and J 4 bases; nucleotides not matched to a gene: 5.

This chain uses TRBV5-6 with TRBJ2-5; TRBD2 might be the D (5 bases). The germline V and J ends were trimmed by 3 bases and 5 bases, with 8 bases remaining between them. The germline V gene encodes CDR1 SGHDT and CDR2 YYEEEE. The CDR3 runs 12 residues. The CDR3 region has the DNA TGTGCCAGCAGCTCGGGATGGGAGACCCAGTACTTC. It is translated as CASSSGWETQYF.

The V call is TRBV4-1, the J call TRBJ2-5; 11 positions match TRBD2. V was clipped by 1 base and J by 0 bases; unmatched bases: 7. Looked up from germline, CDR1 is MGHRA and CDR2 is YSYEKL. This CDR3 contains 18 residues. CDR3 in amino acids: CASSQGPLAGGYQETQYF. In nucleotides, the CDR3 is TGCGCCAGCAGCCAAGGCCCTCTAGCGGGAGGCTACCAAGAGACCCAGTACTTC.

This chain joins TRBV6-6 and TRBJ1-1; TRBD1 aligns across 9 bases. This CDR3 has 15 amino acids. J was trimmed by 6 bases and V by 7 bases; bases with no gene match: 12. Germline V lookup: CDR1 MNHNY, CDR2 SVGAGI (reference sequence). CDR3 DNA sequence: TGTGCCAGCACCAACACATACAGGGGGCGGGCTGAAGCTTTCTTT. Translating it yields CASTNTYRGRAEAFF.

This chain connects TRBV6-5 to TRBJ2-5; maybe TRBD1 (5 bases). The length of the CDR3 is 15 residues. Per the germline V gene, CDR1 is MNHEY and CDR2 is SVGAGI. V dropped 8 bases and J dropped 3 bases, with 19 bases sitting between them. CDR3 sequence reads: CASAPSPGAEETQYF. CDR3 nucleotides: TGTGCCAGCGCCCCTTCCCCTGGGGCCGAAGAGACCCAGTACTTC.

The V and J genes are TRBV7-9 and TRBJ1-1; D remains ambiguous. Trimming stripped 4 bases from V and 5 bases from J, with 14 bases between. This CDR3 has 14 amino acids. Germline V lookup: CDR1 SEHNR, CDR2 FQNEAQ (reference sequence). CDR3 nucleotide sequence: TGTGCCAGCAGCTACCGTCTGGGCTTGACTGAAGCTTTCTTT. Translation: CASSYRLGLTEAFF.

The chain combines TRBV19 with TRBJ2-5, with TRBD2 identical over 7 bases. There are 15 residues in the CDR3. V lost 3 bases, J lost 3 bases, and 7 bases stayed unmatched. CDR1 and CDR2 from the germline V gene are LNHDA and SQIVND (reference sequence). CDR3 in DNA: TGTGCCAGTAGTATGAACCGACTAGCCGAAGAGACCCAGTACTTC. Protein sequence: CASSMNRLAEETQYF.

J is TRBJ2-2 and V is TRBV30; no clear D. The V gene lost 2 bases and the J gene lost 6 bases, with 19 bases spanning the gap. The CDR3 extends over 16 amino acids. CDR1 and CDR2 (germline): GTSNPN, SVGIG (reference sequence). This chain's CDR3 is CAWSLAWLGGSGELFF. DNA of the CDR3: TGTGCCTGGAGTCTTGCTTGGCTGGGTGGTTCCGGGGAGCTGTTTTTT.

The chain uses TRBV18 and TRBJ2-1; D is undetermined. The ends were cut back, 2 bases at V and 2 bases at J, with 28 bases in the middle. There are 21 residues in the CDR3. The germline V gene encodes CDR1 KGHSH and CDR2 LQKENI. This CDR3 reads CASSPWRIGQSPKKPYNEQFF. CDR3 in DNA: TGTGCCAGCTCACCATGGCGTATAGGGCAGTCCCCGAAAAAGCCCTACAATGAGCAGTTCTTC.

In this sample, this clone is medium-sized. The V and J genes are TRBV19 and TRBJ2-7; D gene ambiguous. Deletions cut 8 bases from V and 2 bases from J, with 7 bases between. Germline CDR1 LNHDA, CDR2 SQIVND (reference sequence). The CDR3 covers 11 residues. The CDR3 sequence is CASRGTYEQYF. The CDR3 nucleotides read TGTGCCAGTCGTGGAACCTACGAGCAGTACTTC.

The rearrangement joins TRBV2 to TRBJ2-3; no definite D call. This CDR3 is built from 14 residues. The germline V gene has CDR1 SNHLY and CDR2 FYNNEI. The V gene lost 2 bases and the J gene lost 2 bases, with 8 bases spanning the gap. CDR3 protein: CASSETRNTDTQYF. CDR3 DNA: TGTGCCAGCAGTGAAACACGAAACACAGATACGCAGTATTTT.

The genes are TRBV7-2 and TRBJ2-6; D might be TRBD1 (6 bases). This CDR3 region has 17 residues. Per the germline V gene, CDR1 is SGHTA and CDR2 is FQGNSA. The V gene lost 4 bases and the J gene lost 0 bases, with 13 bases spanning the gap. The CDR3 sequence: CASSSRGWDSGANVLTF. In nucleotides, the CDR3 is TGTGCCAGCAGCTCCAGGGGTTGGGACTCTGGGGCCAACGTCCTGACTTTC.

The V gene is TRBV7-9, the J gene TRBJ1-2; perhaps TRBD1 as D (5 bases). Trimming removed 0 bases from V and 7 bases from J, with 15 bases in between. The CDR3 extends over 15 amino acids. CDR1 is SEHNR and CDR2 is FQNEAQ in the germline V gene (reference sequence). The CDR3 reads CASSLAGLGEIGYTF. In DNA form, the CDR3 reads TGTGCCAGCAGCTTAGCAGGGTTAGGGGAGATTGGCTACACCTTC.

This clone has more than one count but fewer than ten. A junction boundary mismatches the germline segment, possibly from a read error. The chain recombines TRBV7-2 with TRBJ1-2, with D perhaps TRBD1 (5 bases). CDR1 SGHTA and CDR2 FQGNSA come from the germline V gene. The CDR3 runs to 13 residues. The CDR3 reads CASSLAHQGTFYF. The CDR3 region has the DNA TGTGCCAGCAGCTTAGCGCATCAGGGTACCTTCTACTTC.

This chain links TRBV20-1 with TRBJ2-1; D ambiguous. CDR1 and CDR2 from the germline V gene are DFQATT and SNEGSKA (reference sequence). CDR3 length: 8 amino acids. CDR3 sequence reads: CRPEGQFF. The CDR3, as DNA: TGCAGACCCGAAGGGCAGTTCTTC.